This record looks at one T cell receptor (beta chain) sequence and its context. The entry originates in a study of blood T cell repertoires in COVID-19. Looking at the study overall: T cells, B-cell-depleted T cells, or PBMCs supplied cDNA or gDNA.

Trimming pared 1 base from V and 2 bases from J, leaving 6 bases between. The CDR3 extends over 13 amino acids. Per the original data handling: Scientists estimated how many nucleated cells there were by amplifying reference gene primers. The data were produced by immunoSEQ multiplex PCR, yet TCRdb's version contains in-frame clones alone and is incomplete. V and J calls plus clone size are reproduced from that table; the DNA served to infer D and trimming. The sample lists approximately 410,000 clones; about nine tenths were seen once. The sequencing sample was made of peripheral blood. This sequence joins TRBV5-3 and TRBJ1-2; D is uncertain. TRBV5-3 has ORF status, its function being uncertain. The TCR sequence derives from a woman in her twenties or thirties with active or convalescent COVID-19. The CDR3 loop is CARSLKQNYGYTF. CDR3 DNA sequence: TGTGCCAGAAGCTTGAAACAGAACTATGGCTACACCTTC.